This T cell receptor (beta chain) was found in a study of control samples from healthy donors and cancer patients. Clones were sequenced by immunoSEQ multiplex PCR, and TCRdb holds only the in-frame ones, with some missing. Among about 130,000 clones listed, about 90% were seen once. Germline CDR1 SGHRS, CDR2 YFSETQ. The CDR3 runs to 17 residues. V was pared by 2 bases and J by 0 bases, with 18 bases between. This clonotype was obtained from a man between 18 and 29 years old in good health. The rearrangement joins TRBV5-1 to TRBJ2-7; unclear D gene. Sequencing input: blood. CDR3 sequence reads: CASSLATTDRRSYEQYF. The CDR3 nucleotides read TGCGCCAGCAGCTTAGCGACGACGGACCGCCGCTCCTACGAGCAGTACTTC.